The clone carrying this T cell receptor (beta chain) has more than one count but fewer than ten. Its antigen is currently unknown. The sample comes from a study of beta chain features in type 1 diabetes. Findings of the study overall: Researchers reported that naive, central memory and Treg TCRB repertoires appeared more similar in patients than in healthy donors.

The entirety of the isolated RNA underwent reverse transcription, so expressed TCRB transcripts were sequenced. Some clones are missing from TCRdb's copy, which holds only in-frame ones; the method was immunoSEQ multiplex PCR. Altogether 300,000 to 400,000 clones are present, over 10% being singletons, with the ten largest covering approximately 0.015%. V lost 5 bases and J lost 4, with 8 bases in between. Germline CDR1 and CDR2: MDHEN and SYDVKM. There are 13 residues in the CDR3. This clonotype was obtained from a man aged 18 to 29 in good health. The source material was naive CD4+ T cells from blood. V is TRBV28 and J is TRBJ2-2; D is perhaps TRBD2 (5 bases). CDR3 sequence reads: CASSGGITGELFF. CDR3 coding DNA: TGTGCCAGCAGTGGAGGAATCACCGGGGAGCTGTTTTTT.